This section outlines one TCR beta chain sequence together with its context. Antigen unknown. Sequencing used immunoSEQ multiplex PCR; TCRdb keeps in-frame clones, though not all of them. The table has several thousand clones, roughly 84% seen once. The data stem from a study of immune evolution from preneoplasia to lung adenocarcinoma. Study-wide context: HLA loss of heterozygosity: 6% to 7.5% AIS, about 15% MIA, roughly 30% ADC, none AAH. Findings and limits, study-wide: Later-stage lesions seemingly showed higher T cell density and diversity than normal lung. From normal lung to invasive adenocarcinoma, top clone frequencies appeared to decrease.

Germline V gene sequence: CDR1 MGHDK, CDR2 SYGVNS. With 5 bases removed from V and 5 bases from J, the gap between germline ends came to 9 bases. The CDR3 runs to 12 residues. The sequence came from a donor aged 70 or over with lung adenocarcinoma. The chain combines TRBV25-1 with TRBJ2-5; D is uncertain. The sequencing input was FFPE lung adenocarcinoma in situ tissue. The CDR3 sequence: CASSPLGETQYF. The CDR3 DNA reads TGTGCCAGCAGTCCACTCGGGGAGACCCAGTACTTC.